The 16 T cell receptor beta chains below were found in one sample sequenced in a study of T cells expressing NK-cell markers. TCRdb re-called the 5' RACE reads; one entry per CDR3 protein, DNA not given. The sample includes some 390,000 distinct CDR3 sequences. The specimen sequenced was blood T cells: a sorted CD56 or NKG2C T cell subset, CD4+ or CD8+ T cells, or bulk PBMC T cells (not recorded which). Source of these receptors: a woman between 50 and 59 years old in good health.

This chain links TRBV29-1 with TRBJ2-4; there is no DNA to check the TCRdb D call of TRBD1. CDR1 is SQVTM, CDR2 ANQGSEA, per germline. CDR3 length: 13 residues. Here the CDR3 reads CSVPDSSKNIQYF.

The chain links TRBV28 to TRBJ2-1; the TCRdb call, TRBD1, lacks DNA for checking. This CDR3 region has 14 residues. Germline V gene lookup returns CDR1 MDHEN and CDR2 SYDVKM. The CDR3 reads CASSSPRTGGEQFF.

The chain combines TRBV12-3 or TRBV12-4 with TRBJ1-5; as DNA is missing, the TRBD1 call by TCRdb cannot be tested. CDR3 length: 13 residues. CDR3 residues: CASSRTDNQPQHF.

The CDR3: CASSQLGLNGYTF. This chain uses TRBV3-1 with TRBJ1-2. Germline V CDR1 and CDR2: LGHDT, YNNKEL (reference sequence). This CDR3 is built from 13 residues.

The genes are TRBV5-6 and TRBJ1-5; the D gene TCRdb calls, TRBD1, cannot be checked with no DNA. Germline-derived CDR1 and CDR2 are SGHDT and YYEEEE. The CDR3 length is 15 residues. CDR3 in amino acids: CASSILQGGNQPQHF.

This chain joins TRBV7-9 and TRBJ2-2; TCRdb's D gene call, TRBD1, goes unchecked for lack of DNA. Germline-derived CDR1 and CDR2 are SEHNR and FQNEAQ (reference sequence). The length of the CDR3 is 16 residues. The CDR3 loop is CASSPSTGRNTGELFF.

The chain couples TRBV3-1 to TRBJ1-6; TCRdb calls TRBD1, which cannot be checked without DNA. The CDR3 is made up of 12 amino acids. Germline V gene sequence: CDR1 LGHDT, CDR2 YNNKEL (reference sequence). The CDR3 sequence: CASSHGGPPLHF.

This chain's CDR3 is CSAREGTGGVGTNEKLFF. The rearrangement uses TRBV20-1 and TRBJ1-4; TCRdb gives TRBD1 as the D gene, but with no DNA this cannot be confirmed. In germline, CDR1 is DFQATT, CDR2 SNEGSKA (reference sequence). The CDR3 sequence is 18 residues long.

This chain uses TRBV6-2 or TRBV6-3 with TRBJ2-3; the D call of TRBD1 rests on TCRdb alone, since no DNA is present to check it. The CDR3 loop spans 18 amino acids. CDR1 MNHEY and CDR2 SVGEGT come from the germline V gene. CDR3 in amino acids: CASSYRKPGQGATDTQYF.

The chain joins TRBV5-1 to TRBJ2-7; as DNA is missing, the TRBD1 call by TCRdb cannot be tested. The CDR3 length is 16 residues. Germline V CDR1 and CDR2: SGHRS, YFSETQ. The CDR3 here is CASRPLTGQGSYEQYF.

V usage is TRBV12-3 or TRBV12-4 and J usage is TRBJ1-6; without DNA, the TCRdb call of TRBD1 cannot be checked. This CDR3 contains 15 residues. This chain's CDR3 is CASTQTGVLNSPLHF.

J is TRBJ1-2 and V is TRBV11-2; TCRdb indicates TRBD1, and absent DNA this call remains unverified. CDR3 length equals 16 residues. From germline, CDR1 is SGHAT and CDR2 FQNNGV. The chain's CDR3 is CASSLGGGGPNYGYTF.

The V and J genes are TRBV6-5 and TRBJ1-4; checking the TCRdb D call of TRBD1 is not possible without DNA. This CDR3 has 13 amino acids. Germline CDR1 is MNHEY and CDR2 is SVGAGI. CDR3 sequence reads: CASRLQGNEKLFF.

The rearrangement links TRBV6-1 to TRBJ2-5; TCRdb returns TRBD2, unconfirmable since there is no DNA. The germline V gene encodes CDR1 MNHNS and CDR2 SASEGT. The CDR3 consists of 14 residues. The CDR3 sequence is CASSVGGFGETQYF.

The CDR3 loop reads CASAHRDRVYRGVETQYF. The rearrangement uses TRBV6-5 and TRBJ2-5; no DNA is available, so the TRBD1 call from TCRdb remains unchecked. The CDR3 covers 18 residues. Germline CDR1 and CDR2: MNHEY and SVGAGI.

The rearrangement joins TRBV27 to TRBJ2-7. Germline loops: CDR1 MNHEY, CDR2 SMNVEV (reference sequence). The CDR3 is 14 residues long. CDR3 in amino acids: CASSSSDFPYEQYF.